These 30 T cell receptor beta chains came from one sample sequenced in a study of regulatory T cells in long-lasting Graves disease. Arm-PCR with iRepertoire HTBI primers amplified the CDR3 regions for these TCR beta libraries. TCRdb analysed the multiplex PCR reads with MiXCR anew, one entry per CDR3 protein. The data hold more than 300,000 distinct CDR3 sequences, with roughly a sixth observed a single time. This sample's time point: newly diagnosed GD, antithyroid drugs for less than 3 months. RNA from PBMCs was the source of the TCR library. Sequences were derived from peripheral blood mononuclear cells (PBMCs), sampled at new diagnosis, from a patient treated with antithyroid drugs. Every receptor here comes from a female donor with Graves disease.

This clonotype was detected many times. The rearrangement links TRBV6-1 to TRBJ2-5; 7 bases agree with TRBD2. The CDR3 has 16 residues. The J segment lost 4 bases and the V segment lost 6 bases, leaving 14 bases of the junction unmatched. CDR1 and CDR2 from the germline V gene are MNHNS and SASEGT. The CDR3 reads CASSPFSASGRETQYF. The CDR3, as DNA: TGTGCCAGCAGCCCCTTCTCGGCTAGCGGTCGAGAGACCCAGTACTTC.

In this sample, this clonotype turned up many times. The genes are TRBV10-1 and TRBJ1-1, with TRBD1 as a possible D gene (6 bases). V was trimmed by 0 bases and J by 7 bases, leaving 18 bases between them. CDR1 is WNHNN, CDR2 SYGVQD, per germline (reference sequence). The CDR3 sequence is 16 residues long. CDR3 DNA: TGCGCCAGCAGTGAGTCGAGGTGGGGGGCGACGGGTGAAGCTTTCTTT. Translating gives CASSESRWGATGEAFF.

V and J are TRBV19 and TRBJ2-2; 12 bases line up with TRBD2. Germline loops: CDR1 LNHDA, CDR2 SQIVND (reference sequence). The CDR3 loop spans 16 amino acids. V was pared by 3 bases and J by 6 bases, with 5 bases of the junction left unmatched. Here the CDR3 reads CASSMTLAGGPGELFF. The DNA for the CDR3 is TGTGCCAGTAGTATGACGCTAGCGGGAGGGCCCGGGGAGCTGTTTTTT.

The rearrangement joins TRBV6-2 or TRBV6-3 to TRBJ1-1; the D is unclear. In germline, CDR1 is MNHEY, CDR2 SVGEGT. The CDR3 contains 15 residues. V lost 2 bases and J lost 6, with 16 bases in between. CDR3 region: CASSYLFGEGAEAFF. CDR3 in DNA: TGTGCCAGCAGTTACCTATTTGGAGAGGGTGCTGAAGCTTTCTTT.

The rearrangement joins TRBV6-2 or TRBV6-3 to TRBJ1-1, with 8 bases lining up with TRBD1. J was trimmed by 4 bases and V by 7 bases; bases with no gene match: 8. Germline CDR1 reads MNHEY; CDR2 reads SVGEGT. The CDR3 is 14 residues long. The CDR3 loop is CASIQRDRSTEAFF. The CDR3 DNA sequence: TGTGCCAGCATCCAGAGGGACAGGAGCACTGAAGCTTTCTTT.

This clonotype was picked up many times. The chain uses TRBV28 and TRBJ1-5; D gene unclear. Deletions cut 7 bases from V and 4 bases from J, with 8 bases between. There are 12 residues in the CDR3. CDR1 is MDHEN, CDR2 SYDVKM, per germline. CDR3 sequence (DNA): TGTGCCAGCACCGATAATAATCAGCCCCAGCATTTT. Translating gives CASTDNNQPQHF.

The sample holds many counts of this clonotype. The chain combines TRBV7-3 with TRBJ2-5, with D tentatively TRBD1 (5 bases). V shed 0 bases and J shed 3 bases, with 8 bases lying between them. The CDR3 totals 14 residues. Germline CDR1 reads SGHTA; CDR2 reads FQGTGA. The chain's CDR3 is CASSLTAREETQYF. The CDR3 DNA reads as TGTGCCAGCAGCTTAACAGCCAGGGAAGAGACCCAGTACTTC.

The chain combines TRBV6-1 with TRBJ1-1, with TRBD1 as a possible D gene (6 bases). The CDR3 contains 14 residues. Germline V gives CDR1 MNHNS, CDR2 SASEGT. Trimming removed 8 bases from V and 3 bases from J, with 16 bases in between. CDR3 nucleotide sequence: TGTGCCAGCCTCCGGCAGGGGACTTACACTGAAGCTTTCTTT. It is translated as CASLRQGTYTEAFF.

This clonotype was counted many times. CDR3 sequence: CASSVDLRGGMNTEAFF. The CDR3 bases are TGTGCCAGCAGCGTAGATCTCAGGGGGGGCATGAACACTGAAGCTTTCTTT. The gene calls are TRBV9 and TRBJ1-1; 7 nucleotides agree with TRBD1. V lost 0 bases, J lost 0 bases, and 8 bases stayed unmatched. Germline V gives CDR1 SGDLS, CDR2 YYNGEE. The CDR3 covers 17 residues.

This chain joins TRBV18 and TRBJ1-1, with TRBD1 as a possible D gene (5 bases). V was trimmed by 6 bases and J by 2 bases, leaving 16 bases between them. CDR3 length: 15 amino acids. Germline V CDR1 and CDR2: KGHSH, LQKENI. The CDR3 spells CASSDSNGANTEAFF. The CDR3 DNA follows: TGTGCCAGCTCCGATTCGAATGGGGCTAACACTGAAGCTTTCTTT. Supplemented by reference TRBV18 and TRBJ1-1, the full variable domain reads NAGVMQNPRHLVRRRGQEARLRCSPMKGHSHVYWYRQLPEEGLKFMVYLQKENIIDESGMPKERFSAEFPKEGPSILRIQQVVRGDSAAYFCASSDSNGANTEAFFGQGTRLTVV.

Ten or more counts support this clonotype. This CDR3 reads CAISLTSGGHNEQFF. The CDR3 nucleotides read TGTGCCATCAGTCTCACTAGCGGGGGCCACAATGAGCAGTTCTTC. The J gene is TRBJ2-1, the V gene TRBV10-3; 11 bases align to TRBD2. The CDR3 totals 15 residues. V was clipped by 5 bases and J by 5 bases; unmatched bases: 5. The germline gives CDR1 ENHRY, CDR2 SYGVKD.

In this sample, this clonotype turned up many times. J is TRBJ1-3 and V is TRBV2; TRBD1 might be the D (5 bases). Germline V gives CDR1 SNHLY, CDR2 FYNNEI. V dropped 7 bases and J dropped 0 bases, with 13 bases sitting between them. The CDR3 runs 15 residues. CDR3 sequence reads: CASMFRGTSGNTIYF. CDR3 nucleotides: TGTGCCAGCATGTTCAGAGGGACCTCTGGAAACACCATATATTTT. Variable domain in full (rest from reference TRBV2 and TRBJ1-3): EPEVTQTPSHQVTQMGQEVILRCVPISNHLYFYWYRQILGQKVEFLVSFYNNEISEKSEIFDDQFSVERPDGSNFTLKIRSTKLEDSAMYFCASMFRGTSGNTIYFGEGSWLTVV.

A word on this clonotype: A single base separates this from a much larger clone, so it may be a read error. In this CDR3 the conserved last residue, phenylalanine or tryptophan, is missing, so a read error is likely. CDR3 bases: TGTGCCAGCAGGGTTTGGGCAGCGAACAATGAGCAGTTCCTC. This gives the protein CASRVWAANNEQFL. The chain couples TRBV6-2 or TRBV6-3 to TRBJ2-1; D gene ambiguous. CDR3 length equals 14 residues. Per the germline V gene, CDR1 is MNHEY and CDR2 is SVGEGT. V was trimmed by 6 bases and J by 5 bases, leaving 14 bases between them.

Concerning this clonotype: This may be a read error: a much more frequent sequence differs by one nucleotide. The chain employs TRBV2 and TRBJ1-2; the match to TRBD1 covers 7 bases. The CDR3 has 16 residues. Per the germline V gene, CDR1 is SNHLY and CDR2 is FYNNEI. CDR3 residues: CASSDVPSGGGYGHTF. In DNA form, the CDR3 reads TGTGCCAGCAGTGATGTGCCTTCCGGAGGGGGCTATGGCCACACCTTC.

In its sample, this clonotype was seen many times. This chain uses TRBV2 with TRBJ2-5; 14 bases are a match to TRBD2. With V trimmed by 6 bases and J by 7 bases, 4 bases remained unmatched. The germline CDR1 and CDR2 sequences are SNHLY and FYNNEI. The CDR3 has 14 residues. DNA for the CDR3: TGTGCCAGCAGCGGGACTAGCGGGAGTCGGACCCAGTACTTC. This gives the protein CASSGTSGSRTQYF.

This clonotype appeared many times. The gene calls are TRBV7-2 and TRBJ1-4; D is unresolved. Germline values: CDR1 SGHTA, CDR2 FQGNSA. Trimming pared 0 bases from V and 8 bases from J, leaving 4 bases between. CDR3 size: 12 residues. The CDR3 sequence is CASSLAAEKLFF. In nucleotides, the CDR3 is TGTGCCAGCAGCTTAGCCGCGGAAAAACTGTTTTTT.

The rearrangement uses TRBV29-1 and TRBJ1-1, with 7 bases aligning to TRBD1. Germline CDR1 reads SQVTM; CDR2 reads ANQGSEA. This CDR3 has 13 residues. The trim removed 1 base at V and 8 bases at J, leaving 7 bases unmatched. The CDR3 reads CSVEGHRGPEAFF. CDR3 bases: TGCAGCGTTGAAGGTCACAGGGGTCCCGAAGCTTTCTTT. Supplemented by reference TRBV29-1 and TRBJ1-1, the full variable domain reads SAVISQKPSRDICQRGTSLTIQCQVDSQVTMMFWYRQQPGQSLTLIATANQGSEATYESGFVIDKFPISRPNLTFSTLTVSNMSPEDSSIYLCSVEGHRGPEAFFGQGTRLTVV.

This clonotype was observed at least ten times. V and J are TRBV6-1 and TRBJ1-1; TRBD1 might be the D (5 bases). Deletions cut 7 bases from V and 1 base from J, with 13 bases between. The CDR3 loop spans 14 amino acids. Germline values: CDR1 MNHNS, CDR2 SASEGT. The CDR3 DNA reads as TGTGCCAGCAACTACGACAGCTGGAACACTGAAGCTTTCTTT. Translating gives CASNYDSWNTEAFF.

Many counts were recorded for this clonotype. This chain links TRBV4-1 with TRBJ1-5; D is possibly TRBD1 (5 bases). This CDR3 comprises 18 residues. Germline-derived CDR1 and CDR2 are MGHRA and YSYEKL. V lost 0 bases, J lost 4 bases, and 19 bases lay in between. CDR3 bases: TGCGCCAGCAGCCAAGATTGGATAGGGACGGAGACGAATCAGCCCCAGCATTTT. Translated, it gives CASSQDWIGTETNQPQHF.

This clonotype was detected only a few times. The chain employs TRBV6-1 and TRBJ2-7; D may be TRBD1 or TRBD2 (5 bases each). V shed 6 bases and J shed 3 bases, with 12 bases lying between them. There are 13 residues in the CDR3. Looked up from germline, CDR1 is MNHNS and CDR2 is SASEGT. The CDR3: CASSLGPVYEQYF. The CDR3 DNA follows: TGTGCCAGCAGCCTGGGACCGGTCTACGAGCAGTACTTC.

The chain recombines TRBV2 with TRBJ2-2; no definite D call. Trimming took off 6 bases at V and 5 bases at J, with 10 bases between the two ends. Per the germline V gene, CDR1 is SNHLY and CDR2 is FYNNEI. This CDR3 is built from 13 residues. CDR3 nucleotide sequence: TGTGCCAGCAGGGAGACGGTTACCGGGGAGCTGTTTTTT. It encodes CASRETVTGELFF.

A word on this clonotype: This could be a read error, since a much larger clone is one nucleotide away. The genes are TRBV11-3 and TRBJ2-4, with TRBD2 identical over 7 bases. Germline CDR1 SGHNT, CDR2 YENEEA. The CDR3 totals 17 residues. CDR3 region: CANSLDSAGVDKNIQYF. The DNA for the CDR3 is TGTGCCAACAGCTTAGATTCGGCGGGAGTTGACAAAAACATTCAGTACTTC.

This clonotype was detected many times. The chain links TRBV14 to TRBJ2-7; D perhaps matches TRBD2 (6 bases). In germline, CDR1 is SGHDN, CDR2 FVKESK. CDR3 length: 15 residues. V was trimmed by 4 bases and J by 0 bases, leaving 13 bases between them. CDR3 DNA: TGTGCCAGCAGCCCGCCTAGCGCCTACTCCTACGAGCAGTACTTC. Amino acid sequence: CASSPPSAYSYEQYF. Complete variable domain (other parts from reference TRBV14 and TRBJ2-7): EAGVTQFPSHSVIEKGQTVTLRCDPISGHDNLYWYRRVMGKEIKFLLHFVKESKQDESGMPNNRFLAERTGGTYSTLKVQPAELEDSGVYFCASSPPSAYSYEQYFGPGTRLTVT.

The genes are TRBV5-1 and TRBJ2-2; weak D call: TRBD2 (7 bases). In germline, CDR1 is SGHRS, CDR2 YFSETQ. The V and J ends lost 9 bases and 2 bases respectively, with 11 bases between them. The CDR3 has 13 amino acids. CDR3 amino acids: CATRGLNTGELFF. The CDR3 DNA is TGCGCCACGCGGGGGCTTAACACCGGGGAGCTGTTTTTT.

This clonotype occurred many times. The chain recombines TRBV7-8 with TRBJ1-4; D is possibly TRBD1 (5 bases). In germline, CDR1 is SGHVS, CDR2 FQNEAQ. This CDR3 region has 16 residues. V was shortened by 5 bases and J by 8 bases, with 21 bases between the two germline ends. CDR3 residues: CASSPRTSGVGEKLFF. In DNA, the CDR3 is TGTGCCAGCAGCCCCCGTACCTCGGGGGTCGGAGAAAAACTGTTTTTT. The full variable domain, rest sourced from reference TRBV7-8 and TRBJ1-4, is GAGVSQSPRYKVAKRGQDVALRCDPISGHVSLFWYQQALGQGPEFLTYFQNEAQLDKSGLPSDRFFAERPEGSVSTLKIQRTQQEDSAVYLCASSPRTSGVGEKLFFGSGTQLSVL.

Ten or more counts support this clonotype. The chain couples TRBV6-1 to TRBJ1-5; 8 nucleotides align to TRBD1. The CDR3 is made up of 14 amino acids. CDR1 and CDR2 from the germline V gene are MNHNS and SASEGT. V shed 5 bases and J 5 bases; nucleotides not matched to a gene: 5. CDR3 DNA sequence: TGTGCCAGCAGTACAACAGGGGGTCATCAGCCCCAGCATTTT. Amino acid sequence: CASSTTGGHQPQHF.

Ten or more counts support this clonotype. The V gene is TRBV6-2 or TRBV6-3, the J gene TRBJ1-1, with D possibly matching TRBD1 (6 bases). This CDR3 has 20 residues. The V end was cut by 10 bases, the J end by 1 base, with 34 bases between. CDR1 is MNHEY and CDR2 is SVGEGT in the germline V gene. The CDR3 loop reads CATFSWGRGGIGRWNTEAFF. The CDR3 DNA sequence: TGTGCCACCTTTAGTTGGGGGCGGGGGGGAATCGGACGATGGAACACTGAAGCTTTCTTT.

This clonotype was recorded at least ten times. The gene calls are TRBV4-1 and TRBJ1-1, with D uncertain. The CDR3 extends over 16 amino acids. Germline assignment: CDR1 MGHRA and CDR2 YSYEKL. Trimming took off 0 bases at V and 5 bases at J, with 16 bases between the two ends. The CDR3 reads CASSQDRWTDSTEAFF. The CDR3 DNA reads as TGCGCCAGCAGCCAAGATAGGTGGACCGATTCGACTGAAGCTTTCTTT.

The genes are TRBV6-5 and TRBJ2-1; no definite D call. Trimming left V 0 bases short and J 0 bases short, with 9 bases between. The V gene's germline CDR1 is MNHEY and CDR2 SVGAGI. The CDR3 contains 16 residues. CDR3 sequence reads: CASSYSDQSSYNEQFF. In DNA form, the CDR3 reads TGTGCCAGCAGTTACTCGGATCAGAGCTCCTACAATGAGCAGTTCTTC.

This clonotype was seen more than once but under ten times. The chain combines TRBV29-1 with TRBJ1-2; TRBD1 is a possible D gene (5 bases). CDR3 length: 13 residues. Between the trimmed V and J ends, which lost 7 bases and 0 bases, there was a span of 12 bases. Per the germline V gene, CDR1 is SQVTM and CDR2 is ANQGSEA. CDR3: CSGRDGANYGYTF. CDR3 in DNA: TGCAGCGGCAGGGACGGAGCTAACTATGGCTACACCTTC.